This T cell receptor beta chain was profiled in a study of blood T cell repertoires in COVID-19. For the study at large: Samples of COVID-19 (acute and convalescent) were obtained from the United States, Italy and Spain. Sources were T cells, B-cell-depleted T cells, or PBMCs; the material itself was cDNA or gDNA.

Seattle enrolled patients during active infection and tracked them longitudinally. Source study methods: Nucleated cell counts were estimated from reference gene primer amplification. Libraries were prepared by immunoSEQ multiplex PCR; TCRdb keeps only in-frame clonotypes and omits some of them. The V and J calls and clone size are taken from that table; D and trimming were inferred from the DNA. Found here are hundreds of thousands of clones, roughly 90% of them singletons; the top ten hold around 6.6%. This CDR3 has 15 residues. Germline V gives CDR1 MNHEY, CDR2 SVGAGI. Losses at the gene ends were 0 bases for V and 6 bases for J; bases not matched to a gene: 4.

The gene calls are TRBV6-5 and TRBJ2-1; 8 nucleotides line up with TRBD1. The specimen sequenced was peripheral blood. This clonotype was obtained from a woman in her seventies with COVID-19, enrolled during active disease. The CDR3 bases are TGTGCCAGCAGTTACTCCGACAGGGGCACCAATGAGCAGTTCTTC. Its translation: CASSYSDRGTNEQFF.